The next 29 T cell receptor beta chains were all read from a single sample in a study of regulatory T cells in long-lasting Graves disease. CDR3 regions were amplified by Arm-PCR using iRepertoire HTBI primers to build TCR beta libraries. TCRdb re-derived calls from the multiplex PCR reads in MiXCR, one entry per CDR3 protein. The table includes some 330,000 distinct CDR3 sequences, roughly 10% detected once. Time point given: newly diagnosed GD, antithyroid drugs for less than 3 months. RNA extracted from PBMCs served as the sequencing template. These data were likewise used in another study, on T cells in Graves' hyperthyroidism and ophthalmopathy.

Specimen: peripheral blood mononuclear cells (PBMCs), collected at new diagnosis, from a patient treated with antithyroid drugs. These receptors were obtained from a young woman with Graves disease.

This chain joins TRBV4-3 and TRBJ1-1; 7 nucleotides line up with TRBD1. The V gene's germline CDR1 is LGHNA and CDR2 YSLEER. With V trimmed by 4 bases and J by 5 bases, 1 base remained unmatched. The CDR3 loop spans 12 amino acids. CDR3 protein: CASSRGQTEAFF. CDR3 nucleotides: TGCGCCAGCAGCCGGGGACAGACTGAAGCTTTCTTT.

There are many counts of this clonotype. The chain joins TRBV20-1 to TRBJ1-2, with D hard to call. CDR1 is DFQATT and CDR2 is SNEGSKA in the germline V gene (reference sequence). CDR3 length: 15 residues. Trimming removed 5 bases from V and 4 bases from J, with 20 bases in between. CDR3 region: CSAPQTTRMGYGYTF. The CDR3 DNA reads TGCAGTGCTCCGCAGACTACGCGAATGGGCTATGGCTACACCTTC.

The chain carries TRBV7-6 and TRBJ2-2, with 9 positions matching TRBD2. The CDR3 sequence is 16 residues long. Losses at the gene ends were 6 bases for V and 5 bases for J; bases not matched to a gene: 10. The germline V gene has CDR1 SGHVS and CDR2 FNYEAQ. The CDR3 nucleotides are TGTGCCAGCAGTTTGCGGGGGGGTACGGTAACCGGGGAGCTGTTTTTT. It specifies CASSLRGGTVTGELFF.

This rearrangement joins TRBV19 to TRBJ1-2; weak D call: TRBD1 (6 bases). Germline lookup yields CDR1 LNHDA and CDR2 SQIVND (reference sequence). Trimming took off 8 bases at V and 3 bases at J, with 13 bases between the two ends. The CDR3 totals 13 residues. CDR3 sequence: CASHRARYYGYTF. The DNA for the CDR3 is TGTGCCAGTCACAGGGCTCGGTACTATGGCTACACCTTC.

This clonotype has ten or more counts. The genes are TRBV28 and TRBJ1-5, with D perhaps matching TRBD1 (5 bases). There are 15 residues in the CDR3. Trimming removed 2 bases at V and 2 bases at J, with 10 bases between. Germline lookup yields CDR1 MDHEN and CDR2 SYDVKM. The chain's CDR3 is CASSLQGSRNQPQHF. DNA for the CDR3: TGTGCCAGCAGTTTACAGGGAAGCCGCAATCAGCCCCAGCATTTT.

This clonotype was counted at least ten times. V usage is TRBV6-2 or TRBV6-3 and J usage is TRBJ2-2; weak D call: TRBD1 (6 bases). Germline V gene data show CDR1 as MNHEY and CDR2 as SVGEGT. V lost 6 bases to trimming and J lost 7 bases, with 21 bases between them. The CDR3 covers 16 residues. The CDR3 sequence is CASRQDLDRYFGELFF. The DNA of the CDR3 is TGTGCCAGCAGGCAGGACCTGGACAGATATTTCGGGGAGCTGTTTTTT.

This clonotype was recorded at least ten times. The V call is TRBV20-1, the J call TRBJ1-2; TRBD1 might be the D (5 bases). Trimming removed 1 base at V and 1 base at J, with 13 bases between. CDR1 is DFQATT, CDR2 SNEGSKA, per germline (reference sequence). CDR3 length equals 15 residues. The CDR3 here is CSARGLGEDNYGYTF. DNA for the CDR3: TGCAGTGCTAGAGGGCTAGGGGAGGATAACTATGGCTACACCTTC.

At least ten counts were recorded for this clonotype. The chain uses TRBV28 and TRBJ2-4; a weak D match, TRBD2 (7 bases). The V and J ends lost 10 bases and 14 bases respectively, with 30 bases between them. The CDR3 loop spans 15 amino acids. CDR1 MDHEN and CDR2 SYDVKM come from the germline V gene. DNA for the CDR3: TGTGCCACCAAGACCCACGGGGGCCAAGGGGGGGTCGAGTACTTC. Its protein product is CATKTHGGQGGVEYF.

As concerns this clonotype: A far larger clone lies a single base away; this is likely a read error. The CDR3, as DNA: TGTGCCAGCAGTTTAGGCGGGGGGGTCAATGAGCAGTACTTC. It translates to CASSLGGGVNEQYF. The rearrangement joins TRBV12-3 or TRBV12-4 to TRBJ2-3; 9 nucleotides align to TRBD2. The assigned J gene may be wrong: the sequence end matches TRBJ2-7 better. CDR3 length: 14 residues.

V and J are TRBV4-3 and TRBJ2-1; 7 nucleotides match TRBD2. Germline V gives CDR1 LGHNA, CDR2 YSLEER. V lost 0 bases and J lost 10; bases outside the gene matches: 3. The CDR3 is 13 residues long. CDR3: CASSQEWGGEQFF. The CDR3 region has the DNA TGCGCCAGCAGCCAAGAGTGGGGGGGGGAGCAGTTCTTC.

This clonotype has at least ten counts. The chain couples TRBV20-1 to TRBJ2-3; possible D gene TRBD2, 6 bases. Germline CDR1 reads DFQATT; CDR2 reads SNEGSKA (reference sequence). There are 13 residues in the CDR3. V lost 3 bases and J 5 bases, leaving 12 bases between the germline ends. CDR3 sequence (DNA): TGCAGTGCTAGCGGGAGCTTGAGAGATACGCAGTATTTT. Encoded protein: CSASGSLRDTQYF.

This clonotype was seen a few times. A read error is likely, as this CDR3 ends without the conserved phenylalanine or tryptophan. The rearrangement joins TRBV18 to TRBJ1-1; D perhaps matches TRBD1 (5 bases). Per germline, CDR1 KGHSH and CDR2 LQKENI. The CDR3 is made up of 15 amino acids. V gave up 0 bases and J gave up 1 base, with 9 bases separating them. CDR3 DNA sequence: TGTGCCAGCTCACCACCGCCAGGGAGGAACACTGAAGCTTTCCTT. Residues: CASSPPPGRNTEAFL.

In this sample, this clonotype turned up a few times. V gene TRBV19 combines with J gene TRBJ2-1; 9 bases align to TRBD2. V lost 6 bases to trimming and J lost 7 bases; unmatched junction nucleotides: 4. Per the germline V gene, CDR1 is LNHDA and CDR2 is SQIVND (reference sequence). The CDR3 has 13 residues. CDR3 loop: CASRSAGGNEQFF. The DNA of the CDR3 is TGTGCCAGTAGATCAGCGGGGGGAAATGAGCAGTTCTTC. The variable domain in full, completed from reference TRBV19 and TRBJ2-1, reads DGGITQSPKYLFRKEGQNVTLSCEQNLNHDAMYWYRQDPGQGLRLIYYSQIVNDFQKGDIAEGYSVSREKKESFPLTVTSAQKNPTAFYLCASRSAGGNEQFFGPGTRLTVL.

This clonotype occurred many times. V usage is TRBV29-1 and J usage is TRBJ1-5, with D uncertain. Germline V gene sequence: CDR1 SQVTM, CDR2 ANQGSEA. The CDR3 length is 13 residues. The V end lost 4 bases, the J end lost 5 bases, and 12 bases lay between the germline ends. DNA of the CDR3: TGCAGCGTTGGCAGTAGCCGTTATCAGCCCCAGCATTTT. Its protein is CSVGSSRYQPQHF.

This sequence joins TRBV25-1 and TRBJ2-3; TRBD2 matches 8 bases. The CDR3 loop spans 19 amino acids. Germline V lookup: CDR1 MGHDK, CDR2 SYGVNS. Trimming at V came to 1 base and at J to 6 bases, leaving 18 bases not matched to a gene. DNA for the CDR3: TGTGCCAGCAGTGAATCGGGCCGTACGGAGCCGGGGGGGGAGGATACGCAGTATTTT. Protein product: CASSESGRTEPGGEDTQYF.

This clonotype was detected ten times or more. The V call is TRBV25-1, the J call TRBJ2-1; TRBD2 matches 11 bases. With V trimmed by 1 base and J by 2 bases, 10 bases remained unmatched. Germline V CDR1 and CDR2: MGHDK, SYGVNS. The CDR3 is 19 amino acids. CDR3 sequence: CASSEWSLAGADPYNEQFF. DNA of the CDR3: TGTGCCAGCAGTGAATGGTCACTAGCGGGAGCCGATCCCTACAATGAGCAGTTCTTC.

This clonotype appeared a few times. CDR3 loop: CASSGLGGVNEKLFF. In DNA, the CDR3 is TGTGCCAGCAGTGGCCTTGGGGGAGTTAATGAAAAACTGTTTTTT. The chain joins TRBV6-1 to TRBJ1-4; the D gene is possibly TRBD1 (5 bases). The germline V gene encodes CDR1 MNHNS and CDR2 SASEGT. Trimming removed 4 bases from V and 4 bases from J, with 13 bases in between. CDR3 length: 15 residues.

This clonotype was recorded a few times. The chain recombines TRBV9 with TRBJ1-2; 8 positions match TRBD1. This CDR3 is 12 amino acids long. Trimming at V came to 2 bases and at J to 6 bases, leaving 0 bases not matched to a gene. Germline V lookup: CDR1 SGDLS, CDR2 YYNGEE. Here the CDR3 DNA reads TGTGCCAGCAGCGTGGACAGGGATGGCTACACCTTC. It yields the protein CASSVDRDGYTF.

This clonotype was detected ten times or more. This sequence joins TRBV28 and TRBJ2-3, with 10 bases lining up with TRBD2. Germline values: CDR1 MDHEN, CDR2 SYDVKM. The V gene end was trimmed by 3 bases and the J gene end by 0 bases; junction bases not matched to a gene: 6. This CDR3 spans 17 amino acids. In DNA, the CDR3 is TGTGCCAGCAGTTTGGCTAGCGGGAGTGTTAGCACAGATACGCAGTATTTT. It specifies CASSLASGSVSTDTQYF.

The chain employs TRBV6-2 or TRBV6-3 and TRBJ2-1; D remains ambiguous. This CDR3 is built from 15 residues. Germline loops: CDR1 MNHEY, CDR2 SVGEGT. The germline V and J ends were trimmed by 4 bases and 2 bases, with 12 bases remaining between them. In DNA, the CDR3 is TGTGCCAGCAGTTTCATCCCGACGGCCTACAATGAGCAGTTCTTC. Protein product: CASSFIPTAYNEQFF.

This clonotype was detected ten times or more. The rearrangement joins TRBV30 to TRBJ2-3; no definite D call. CDR1 GTSNPN and CDR2 SVGIG come from the germline V gene (reference sequence). The CDR3 extends over 11 amino acids. Trimming pared 1 base from V and 3 bases from J, leaving 2 bases between. This chain's CDR3 is CAWSATDTQYF. The DNA for the CDR3 is TGTGCCTGGAGTGCAACAGATACGCAGTATTTT.

This CDR3 reads CASSSKIGGAFYEQYF. The CDR3 DNA reads as TGTGCCAGCAGCTCTAAAATAGGGGGGGCCTTCTACGAGCAGTACTTC. J is TRBJ2-7 and V is TRBV11-2; maybe TRBD2 (7 bases). The CDR3 has 16 amino acids. V gave up 4 bases and J gave up 3 bases, with 19 bases separating them. CDR1 and CDR2 from the germline V gene are SGHAT and FQNNGV.

This clonotype was observed many times. The chain uses TRBV12-3 or TRBV12-4 and TRBJ2-1; D gene ambiguous. This CDR3 has 16 residues. The V and J ends lost 3 bases and 7 bases respectively, with 19 bases between them. The CDR3 DNA reads as TGTGCCAGCAGTTTTTTTATTCGGACCCCTGGGAATGAGCAGTTCTTC. Translation: CASSFFIRTPGNEQFF.

This clonotype was recorded many times. The chain joins TRBV6-1 to TRBJ2-7; D gene ambiguous. There are 10 residues in the CDR3. Deletions cut 10 bases from V and 7 bases from J, with 11 bases between. CDR1 is MNHNS and CDR2 is SASEGT in the germline V gene. CDR3 DNA sequence: TGTGCCACTAAGACGTGGGAGCAGTACGTC. Translated, it gives CATKTWEQYV.

This clonotype was found many times. The V gene is TRBV6-2 or TRBV6-3, the J gene TRBJ1-4, with a possible D match to TRBD1 (5 bases). The CDR3 sequence is 15 residues long. Trimming left V 5 bases short and J 8 bases short, with 18 bases between. From germline, CDR1 is MNHEY and CDR2 SVGEGT. The CDR3 DNA reads TGTGCCAGCAGTGAAATATGGGGCCAGGGAGAAAAACTGTTTTTT. It specifies CASSEIWGQGEKLFF.

In this sample, this clonotype turned up many times. CDR3 sequence reads: CASSRKAGSSYNEQFF. The CDR3 bases are TGTGCCAGCAGCCGCAAGGCGGGGAGCTCCTACAATGAGCAGTTCTTC. The chain is built from TRBV11-2 and TRBJ2-1; a possible D gene is TRBD2 (6 bases). This CDR3 comprises 16 residues. The V end lost 5 bases, the J end lost 0 bases, and 14 bases lay between the germline ends. CDR1 is SGHAT and CDR2 is FQNNGV in the germline V gene.

In this sample, this clonotype turned up once. A much larger clone lies one base from this, so it may be a read error. The chain employs TRBV28 and TRBJ2-1; D not certain. There are 13 residues in the CDR3. The germline V gene encodes CDR1 MDHEN and CDR2 SYDVKM. CDR3 bases: TGTGCCAGCAGCACCAGTGGAAACAATGGGCAGTTCTTC. Translating gives CASSTSGNNGQFF.

CDR3 sequence (DNA): TGTGCCAGCAGCCAAGATCTTGGGACAGGGCTTGGCTACACCTTC. It specifies CASSQDLGTGLGYTF. This chain joins TRBV14 and TRBJ1-2; 9 positions match TRBD1. The CDR3 is made up of 15 amino acids. After removal of 0 bases from V and 7 bases from J, the junction contained 6 bases not matched to a gene. The germline V gene has CDR1 SGHDN and CDR2 FVKESK.

This clonotype has only a few counts. The chain links TRBV6-2 or TRBV6-3 to TRBJ2-1, with a possible D match to TRBD2 (6 bases). This CDR3 has 16 amino acids. Trimming shortened V by 7 bases and J by 7 bases, and 23 bases separated the two germline ends. The V gene's germline CDR1 is MNHEY and CDR2 SVGEGT. CDR3 coding DNA: TGTGCCAGCACCTCAAATCTCGGGAGATTAAGGAATGAGCAGTTCTTC. This encodes CASTSNLGRLRNEQFF.